The clone carrying this T cell receptor beta chain has only a few counts. The record originates from a study of blood T cells in healthy people across ages. Through a sample-barcoded 5' primer and a J-beta primer mix, a second PCR was run for roughly 6 to 11 cycles. Every sample gave at least 3 million paired-end reads containing CDR3. TCRdb ran MiXCR on the 5' RACE reads and lists one entry per CDR3 protein. The repertoire holds about 1,400,000 distinct CDR3 sequences, 42% seen once, with approximately 7.9% in the top ten. The sample providers were healthy Caucasian people from Russia, aged about 6 to 95. The sequenced material came from blood. The clonotype comes from a young woman in good health.

The CDR3 region is CASSYYRGCCGRDQPQHF. The CDR3 bases are TGTGCCAGCAGTTACTACAGGGGTTGTTGTGGGCGCGATCAGCCCCAGCATTTT. The chain is built from TRBV6-5 and TRBJ1-5; 7 bases map to TRBD1. Germline V lookup: CDR1 MNHEY, CDR2 SVGAGI. V was pared by 1 base and J by 5 bases, with 14 bases of the junction left unmatched. The CDR3 covers 18 residues.